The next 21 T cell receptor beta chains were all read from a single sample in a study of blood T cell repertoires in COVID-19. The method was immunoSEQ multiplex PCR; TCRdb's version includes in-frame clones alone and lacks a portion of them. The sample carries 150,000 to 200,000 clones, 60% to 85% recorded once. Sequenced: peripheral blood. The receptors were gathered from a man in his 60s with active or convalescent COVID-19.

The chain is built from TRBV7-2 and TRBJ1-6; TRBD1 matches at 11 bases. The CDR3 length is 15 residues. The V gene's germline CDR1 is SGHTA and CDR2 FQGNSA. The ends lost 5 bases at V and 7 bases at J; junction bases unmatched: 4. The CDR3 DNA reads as TGTGCCAGCAGCCCCAGGACAGGGGGCAATTCACCCCTCCACTTT. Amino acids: CASSPRTGGNSPLHF.

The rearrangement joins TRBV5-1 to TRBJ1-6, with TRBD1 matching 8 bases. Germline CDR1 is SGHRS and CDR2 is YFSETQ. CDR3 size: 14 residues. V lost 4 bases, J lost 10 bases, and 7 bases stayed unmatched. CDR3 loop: CASSGGTGRSPLHF. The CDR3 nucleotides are TGCGCCAGCAGCGGCGGGACAGGCCGATCACCCCTCCACTTT.

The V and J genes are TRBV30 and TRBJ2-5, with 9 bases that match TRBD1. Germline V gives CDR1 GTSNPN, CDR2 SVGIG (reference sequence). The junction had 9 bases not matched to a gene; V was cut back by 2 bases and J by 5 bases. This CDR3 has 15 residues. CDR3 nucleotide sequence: TGTGCCTGGAGTAAACCCGGGACAGGGTGGGAGACCCAGTACTTC. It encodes CAWSKPGTGWETQYF.

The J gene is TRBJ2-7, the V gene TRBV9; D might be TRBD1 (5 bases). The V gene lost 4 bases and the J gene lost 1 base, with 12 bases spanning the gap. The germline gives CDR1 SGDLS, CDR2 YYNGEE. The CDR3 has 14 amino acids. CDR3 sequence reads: CASSFSTVSYEQYF. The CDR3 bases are TGTGCCAGCAGCTTCTCGACAGTATCCTACGAGCAGTACTTC.

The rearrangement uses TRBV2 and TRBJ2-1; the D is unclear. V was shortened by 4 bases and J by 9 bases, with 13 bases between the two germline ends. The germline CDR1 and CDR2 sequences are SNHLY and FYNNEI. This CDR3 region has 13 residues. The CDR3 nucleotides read TGTGCCAGCAGTGGCGACCCGGCAGGTGAGCAGTTCTTC. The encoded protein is CASSGDPAGEQFF.

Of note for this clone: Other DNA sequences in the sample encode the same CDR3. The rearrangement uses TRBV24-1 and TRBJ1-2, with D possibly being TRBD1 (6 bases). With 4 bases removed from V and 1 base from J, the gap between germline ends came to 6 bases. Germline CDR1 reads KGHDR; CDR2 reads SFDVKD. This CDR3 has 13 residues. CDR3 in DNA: TGTGCCACCAGTGAAGGGGGTAACTATGGCTACACCTTC. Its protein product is CATSEGGNYGYTF.

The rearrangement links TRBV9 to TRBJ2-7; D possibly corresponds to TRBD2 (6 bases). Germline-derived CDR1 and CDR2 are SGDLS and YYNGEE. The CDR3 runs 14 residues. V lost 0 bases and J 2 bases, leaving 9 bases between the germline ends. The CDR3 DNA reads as TGTGCCAGCAGCGTAGAGGAGGGGCCCTACGAGCAGTACTTC. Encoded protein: CASSVEEGPYEQYF. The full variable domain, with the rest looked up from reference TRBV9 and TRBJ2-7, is DSGVTQTPKHLITATGQRVTLRCSPRSGDLSVYWYQQSLDQGLQFLIQYYNGEERAKGNILERFSAQQFPDLHSELNLSSLELGDSALYFCASSVEEGPYEQYFGPGTRLTVT.

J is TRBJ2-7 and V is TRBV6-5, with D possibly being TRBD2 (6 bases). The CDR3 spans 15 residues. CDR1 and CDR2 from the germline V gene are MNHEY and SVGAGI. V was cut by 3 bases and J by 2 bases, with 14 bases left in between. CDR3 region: CASSYSPGGPYEQYF. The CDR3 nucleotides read TGTGCCAGCAGTTATTCCCCCGGAGGGCCCTACGAGCAGTACTTC.

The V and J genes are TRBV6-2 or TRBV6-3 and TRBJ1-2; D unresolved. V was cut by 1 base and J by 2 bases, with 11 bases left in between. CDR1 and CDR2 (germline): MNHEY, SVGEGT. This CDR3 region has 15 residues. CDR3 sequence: CASSYYGGKNYGYTF. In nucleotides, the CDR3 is TGTGCCAGCAGTTACTACGGCGGGAAGAACTATGGCTACACCTTC.

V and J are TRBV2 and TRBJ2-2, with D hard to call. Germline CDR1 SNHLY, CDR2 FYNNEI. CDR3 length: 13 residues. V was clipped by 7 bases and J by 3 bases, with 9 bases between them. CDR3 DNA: TGTGCCAGCAAAACGGCGGACACCGGGGAGCTGTTTTTT. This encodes CASKTADTGELFF.

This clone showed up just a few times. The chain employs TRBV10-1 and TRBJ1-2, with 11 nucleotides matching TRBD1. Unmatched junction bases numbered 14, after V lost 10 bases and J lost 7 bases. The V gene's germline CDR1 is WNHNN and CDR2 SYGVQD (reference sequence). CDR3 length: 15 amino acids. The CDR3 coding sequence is TGCGCCAACGGGGACAGGGGGTACGTTCTTATTGGCTACACCTTC. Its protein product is CANGDRGYVLIGYTF.

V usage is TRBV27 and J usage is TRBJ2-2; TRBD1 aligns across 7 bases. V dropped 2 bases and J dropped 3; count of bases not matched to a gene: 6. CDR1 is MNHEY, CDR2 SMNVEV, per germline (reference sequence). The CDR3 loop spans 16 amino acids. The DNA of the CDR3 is TGTGCCAGCAGTTTAAGACAGGGAATTTACACCGGGGAGCTGTTTTTT. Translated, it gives CASSLRQGIYTGELFF.

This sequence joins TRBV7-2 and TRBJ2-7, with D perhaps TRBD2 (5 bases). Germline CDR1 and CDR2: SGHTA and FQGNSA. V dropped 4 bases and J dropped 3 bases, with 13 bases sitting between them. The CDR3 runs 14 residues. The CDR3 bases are TGTGCCAGCAGCTCTCGCCCGGGGATCTACGAGCAGTACTTC. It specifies CASSSRPGIYEQYF.

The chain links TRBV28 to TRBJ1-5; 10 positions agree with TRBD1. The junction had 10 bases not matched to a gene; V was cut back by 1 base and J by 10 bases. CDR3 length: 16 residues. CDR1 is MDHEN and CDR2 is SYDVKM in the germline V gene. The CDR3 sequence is CASSLSPGQGISPQHF. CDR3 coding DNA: TGTGCCAGCAGTTTATCTCCGGGACAGGGGATCAGCCCCCAGCATTTT.

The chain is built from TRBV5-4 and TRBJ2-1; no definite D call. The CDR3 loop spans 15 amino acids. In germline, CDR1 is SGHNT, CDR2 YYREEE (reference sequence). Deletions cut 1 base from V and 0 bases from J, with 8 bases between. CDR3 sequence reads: CASSLRVSSYNEQFF. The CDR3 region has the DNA TGTGCCAGCAGCTTGCGGGTTAGCTCCTACAATGAGCAGTTCTTC. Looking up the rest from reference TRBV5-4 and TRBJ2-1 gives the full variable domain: ETGVTQSPTHLIKTRGQQVTLRCSSQSGHNTVSWYQQALGQGPQFIFQYYREEENGRGNFPPRFSGLQFPNYSSELNVNALELDDSALYLCASSLRVSSYNEQFFGPGTRLTVL.

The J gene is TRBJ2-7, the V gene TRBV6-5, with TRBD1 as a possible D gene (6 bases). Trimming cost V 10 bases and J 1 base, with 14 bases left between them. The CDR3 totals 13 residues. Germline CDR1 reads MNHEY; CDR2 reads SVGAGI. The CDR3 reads CATVRGQSYEQYF. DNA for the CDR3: TGTGCCACTGTCCGGGGACAATCCTACGAGCAGTACTTC.

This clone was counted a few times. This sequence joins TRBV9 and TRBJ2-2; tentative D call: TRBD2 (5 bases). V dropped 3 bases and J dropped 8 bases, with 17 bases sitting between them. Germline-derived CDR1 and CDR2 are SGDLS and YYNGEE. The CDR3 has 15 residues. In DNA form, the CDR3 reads TGTGCCAGCAGCGCCCCAGCGGCTGGCCTAGGGGAGCTGTTTTTT. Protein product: CASSAPAAGLGELFF.

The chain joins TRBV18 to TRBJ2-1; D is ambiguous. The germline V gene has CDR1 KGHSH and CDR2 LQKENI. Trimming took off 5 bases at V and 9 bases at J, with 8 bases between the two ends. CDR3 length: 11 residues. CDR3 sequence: CASSTLSEQFF. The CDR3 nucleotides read TGTGCCAGCTCAACTCTAAGTGAGCAGTTCTTC. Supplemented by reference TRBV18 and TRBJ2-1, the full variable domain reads NAGVMQNPRHLVRRRGQEARLRCSPMKGHSHVYWYRQLPEEGLKFMVYLQKENIIDESGMPKERFSAEFPKEGPSILRIQQVVRGDSAAYFCASSTLSEQFFGPGTRLTVL.

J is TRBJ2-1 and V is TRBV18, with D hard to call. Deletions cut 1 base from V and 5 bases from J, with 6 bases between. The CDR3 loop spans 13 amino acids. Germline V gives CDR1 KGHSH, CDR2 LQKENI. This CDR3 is CASSPLADNEQFF. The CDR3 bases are TGTGCCAGCTCACCACTGGCGGACAATGAGCAGTTCTTC.

The CDR3 is CASTVGQGVPGYTF. DNA of the CDR3: TGTGCCAGCACTGTAGGACAGGGCGTGCCTGGGTACACCTTC. V is TRBV28 and J is TRBJ1-2; 8 bases map to TRBD1. The V gene's germline CDR1 is MDHEN and CDR2 SYDVKM. The V gene end was trimmed by 7 bases and the J gene end by 11 bases; junction bases not matched to a gene: 15. The CDR3 runs 14 residues.

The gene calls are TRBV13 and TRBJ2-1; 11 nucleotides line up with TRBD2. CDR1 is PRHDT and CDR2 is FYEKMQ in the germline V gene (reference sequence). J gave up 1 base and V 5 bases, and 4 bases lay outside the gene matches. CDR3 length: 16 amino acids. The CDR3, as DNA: TGTGCCAGCAGCCACCGACTAGCGGGATCCTACAATGAGCAGTTCTTC. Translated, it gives CASSHRLAGSYNEQFF. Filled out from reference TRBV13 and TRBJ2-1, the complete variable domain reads AAGVIQSPRHLIKEKRETATLKCYPIPRHDTVYWYQQGPGQDPQFLISFYEKMQSDKGSIPDRFSAQQFSDYHSELNMSSLELGDSALYFCASSHRLAGSYNEQFFGPGTRLTVL.